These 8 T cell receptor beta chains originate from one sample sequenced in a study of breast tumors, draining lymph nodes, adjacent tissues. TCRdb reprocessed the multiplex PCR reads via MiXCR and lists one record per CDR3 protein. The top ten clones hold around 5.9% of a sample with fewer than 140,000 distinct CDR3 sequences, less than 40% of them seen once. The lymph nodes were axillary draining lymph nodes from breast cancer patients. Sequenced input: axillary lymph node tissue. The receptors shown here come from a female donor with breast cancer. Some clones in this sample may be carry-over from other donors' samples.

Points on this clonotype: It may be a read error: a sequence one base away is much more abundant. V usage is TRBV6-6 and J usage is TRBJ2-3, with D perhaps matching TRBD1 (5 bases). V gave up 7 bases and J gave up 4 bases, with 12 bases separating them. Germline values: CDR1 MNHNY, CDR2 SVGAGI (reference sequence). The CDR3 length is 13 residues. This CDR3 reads CASKWGGADTQYF. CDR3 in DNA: TGTGCCAGCAAATGGGGCGGCGCAGATACGCAGTATTTT.

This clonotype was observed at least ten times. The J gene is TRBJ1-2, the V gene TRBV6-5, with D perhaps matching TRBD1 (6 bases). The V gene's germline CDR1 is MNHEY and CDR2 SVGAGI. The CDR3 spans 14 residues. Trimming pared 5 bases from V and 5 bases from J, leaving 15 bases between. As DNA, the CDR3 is TGTGCCAGCAGTCCCGGGCTGGGGACATATGGCTACACCTTC. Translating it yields CASSPGLGTYGYTF.

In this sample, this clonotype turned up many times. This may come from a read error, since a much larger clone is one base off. The CDR3 sequence is CASSARQGPWRGSTF. The CDR3 nucleotides are TGTGCCAGCAGCGCCCGACAGGGGCCCTGGAGGGGCTCCACCTTC. The J gene is TRBJ1-2, the V gene TRBV9, with 8 bases fitting TRBD1. Germline CDR1 reads SGDLS; CDR2 reads YYNGEE. There are 15 residues in the CDR3.

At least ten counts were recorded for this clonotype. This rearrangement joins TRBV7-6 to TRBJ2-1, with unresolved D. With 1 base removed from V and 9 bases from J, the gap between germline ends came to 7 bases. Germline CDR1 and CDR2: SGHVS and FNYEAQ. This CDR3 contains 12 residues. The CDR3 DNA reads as TGTGCCAGCAGCTTAGTTAGCAGTGAGCAGTTCTTC. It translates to CASSLVSSEQFF.

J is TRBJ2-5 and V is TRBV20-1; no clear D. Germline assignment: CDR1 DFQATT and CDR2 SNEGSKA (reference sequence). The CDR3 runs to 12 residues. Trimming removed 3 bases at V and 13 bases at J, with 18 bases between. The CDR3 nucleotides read TGCAGTGCTAGGGGCGGTGGAGAGGCCCCGTACTTC. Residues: CSARGGGEAPYF.

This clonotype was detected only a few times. This CDR3 is CASSLGEIGGYTF. In nucleotides, the CDR3 is TGTGCCAGCAGCTTGGGGGAGATAGGAGGCTACACCTTC. The rearrangement uses TRBV5-6 and TRBJ1-2; D gene ambiguous. There are 13 residues in the CDR3. Deletions cut 0 bases from V and 8 bases from J, with 11 bases between. CDR1 and CDR2 from the germline V gene are SGHDT and YYEEEE.

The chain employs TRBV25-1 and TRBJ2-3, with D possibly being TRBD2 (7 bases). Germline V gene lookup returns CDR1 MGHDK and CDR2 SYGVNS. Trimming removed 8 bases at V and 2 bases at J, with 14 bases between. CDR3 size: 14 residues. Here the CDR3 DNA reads TGTGCCAGCCGGAGGCGGGGGCCCACAGATACGCAGTATTTT. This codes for CASRRRGPTDTQYF.

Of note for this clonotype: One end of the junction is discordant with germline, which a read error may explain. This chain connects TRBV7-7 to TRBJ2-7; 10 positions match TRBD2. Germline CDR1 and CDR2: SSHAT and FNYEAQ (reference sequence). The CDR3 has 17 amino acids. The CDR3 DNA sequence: TGTGCTAGCAGCCCGCCGGGACCAGCGGGGGGGCTGGACGAGCAGTACTTC. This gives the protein CASSPPGPAGGLDEQYF.